This TCR beta chain was found in a study of beta chain features in type 1 diabetes. The junction had 5 bases not matched to a gene; V was cut back by 3 bases and J by 7 bases. The CDR3 loop spans 14 amino acids. The germline V gene has CDR1 SGHRS and CDR2 YFSETQ. This clone came up a few times. Its antigen is still unknown. Using CD45RO/CCR7/CD25/CD127/CD95/CD27, CD4+ naive, central memory, regulatory and stem cell-like memory cells were sorted. The isolated RNA, all of it, was reverse transcribed, so expressed TCRB transcripts were what got sequenced. Regulatory, naive and central memory T cell samples averaged approximately 3.5 million reads. Clones were read by immunoSEQ multiplex PCR, and TCRdb kept only the in-frame ones, dropping some. The sample includes 150,000 or so clones, about 9% of them seen just once. Study-level results: TCRB CDR3 length was moderately but significantly reduced in all four CD4+ subsets of Type 1 diabetes patients. Overrepresentation of cells with high TCR expression could result from cDNA sequencing.

The V and J genes are TRBV5-1 and TRBJ2-1; 9 nucleotides agree with TRBD2. Input material: central memory CD4+ T cells from blood. This TCR was sampled from a woman under 30 with type 1 diabetes. CDR3 DNA sequence: TGCGCCAGCAGCTCCGGGACTAGCAGGAATGAGCAGTTCTTC. Translation: CASSSGTSRNEQFF.